This TCR beta chain originates from a study of T cells after yellow fever vaccination. Overall study findings and caveats: FACS-sorted repertoires could harbor abundant contaminating bulk-population clonotypes. By day 5 rather than day 15, the secondary response had peaked, though it was weaker.

V shed 0 bases, J shed 4 bases, and the junction held 10 bases outside the gene matches. This CDR3 has 18 residues. Germline V gene lookup returns CDR1 SNHLY and CDR2 FYNNEI. A process of 5'RACE template switching, which added a universal primer site and UMIs, was used to make TCR cDNA. One entry per CDR3 protein results from TCRdb running MiXCR on the 5' RACE reads. The table shows 68,000 or so distinct CDR3 sequences, with approximately 7.4% occurring only once. This clonotype was recorded many times. As yet, its antigen is unknown. The specimen comprised CD8+ T cells sorted from PBMCs, sampled 15 days after the yellow fever booster vaccination. This clonotype originated in a young man who received the YFV17D yellow fever vaccine. The chain couples TRBV2 to TRBJ2-5; 11 bases map to TRBD2. CDR3 DNA sequence: TGTGCCAGCAGTGAAGCCGGCCTAGCGGGAGGCCTCCGAGAGACCCAGTACTTC. Amino acid sequence: CASSEAGLAGGLRETQYF.